This T cell receptor beta chain was sequenced during a study of CD8+ T cells in alopecia areata. Study-wide context: A 6-month period off drug followed tofacitinib, which lasted 6 to 18 months. General study findings and limits: Many expanded lesional clones remained in scalp and blood on tofacitinib. The study found higher clonality in lesional than normal scalp, especially in alopecia totalis/universalis.

CDR3 size: 13 residues. The V and J ends lost 3 bases and 11 bases respectively, with 13 bases between them. Germline values: CDR1 MNHEY, CDR2 SMNVEV (reference sequence). Notes on this clone: What it binds is unknown.

Regarding treatment: oral pan-JAK inhibitor, 5-10 mg twice daily. It was from alopecia areata patients that lesional scalp punch biopsies and peripheral blood were collected. After isolation, RNA underwent reverse transcription to generate cDNA as the sequencing template. Sequencing was performed with immunoSEQ multiplex PCR; in TCRdb, only in-frame clones are kept and a portion is missing. The data hold about 210,000 clones, with around 66% observed a single time. The V and J genes are TRBV27 and TRBJ1-4, with D unresolved. The sample here was CD4+ T cells sorted from blood, taken at week 4, from a patient treated with tofacitinib. The TCR sequence derives from a human donor with alopecia areata. The CDR3 region is CASSFSALSKLFF. For the CDR3, the DNA is TGTGCCAGCAGTTTCTCGGCCCTCAGCAAACTGTTTTTT.